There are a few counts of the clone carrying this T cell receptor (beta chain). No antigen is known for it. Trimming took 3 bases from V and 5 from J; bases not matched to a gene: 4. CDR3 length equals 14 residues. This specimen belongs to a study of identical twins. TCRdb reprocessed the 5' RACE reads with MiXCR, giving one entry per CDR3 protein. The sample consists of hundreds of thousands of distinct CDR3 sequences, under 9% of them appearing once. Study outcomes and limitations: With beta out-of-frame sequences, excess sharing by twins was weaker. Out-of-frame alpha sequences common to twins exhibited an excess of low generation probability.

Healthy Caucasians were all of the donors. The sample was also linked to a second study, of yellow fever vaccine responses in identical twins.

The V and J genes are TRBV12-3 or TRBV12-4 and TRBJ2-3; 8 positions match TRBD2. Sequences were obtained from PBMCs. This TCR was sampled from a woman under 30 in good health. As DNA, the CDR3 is TGTGCCAGCAGTTTTACAGCGGGAGTAGATACGCAGTATTTT. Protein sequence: CASSFTAGVDTQYF.